This TCR beta chain emerged from a study of blood T cell repertoires in COVID-19 (TCRdb year 2020). Some background on the complete study: The collaborator samples originated in the United States, Italy and Spain and spanned the acute and convalescent phases of COVID-19. HLA class I and class II types, where available, came from metadata supplied by the sample provider rather than from assay-based typing. The samples were drawn from two sources: the first 160 participants of the ongoing ImmuneRACE study, and approximately 1,300 subjects contributed by 6 global collaborators. The repertoires were released in a freely available public database intended as a resource for research on the immune response to SARS-CoV-2. Deeply sampled blood TCRbeta repertoires from subjects exposed to, actively infected with, or recovered from COVID-19 were included in the dataset. Sample metadata almost always included a de-identified subject ID, COVID-19 status, age in years and sex. The material from the prospective study consisted of cDNA or gDNA derived from T cells, B-cell-depleted T cells, or PBMCs.

Enrolling through a virtual design, the prospective study's participants ranged in age from roughly 18 to 95 years and lived across roughly 24 United States geographic areas. Cohort assignment in the prospective study relied on participant-reported clinical history from a screening survey and a study questionnaire. Recovered participants in ImmuneRACE Cohort 3 were defined by two consecutive negative NP/OP PCR tests, clearance by a healthcare professional, or resolution of symptoms. In the prospective study, mobile phlebotomists collected whole blood, serum and a nasopharyngeal or oropharyngeal swab from each participant. Participants in the prospective study had the option to provide additional blood draws and questionnaires over an approximately 2-month period. Before DNA extraction, prospective study blood samples were shipped either frozen or at room temperature. As regards this clone: Its antigen remains unidentified. One base away there is no much larger clone; base qualities are not given.

The CDR3 runs 18 amino acids, cysteine and phenylalanine included. Here the CDR3 DNA is all that survives: 54 bases in frame from base 1. The germline V gene supplies CDR1 SGDLS and CDR2 YYNGEE. Trimming leaves V shorter by 4 bases and J shorter by 0 bases, with the junction holding 12 bases beyond the gene matches. General findings and caveats noted by the study authors: The amount of clinical and demographic metadata varied by source and participant and was provided uncurated.

TCRbeta CDR3 regions were amplified from genomic DNA by means of the immunoSEQ Assay, a bias-controlled multiplex PCR. On the study's bioinformatics: The number of nucleated cells in each sample was estimated by amplification of reference gene primers within the assay. Sequence reads were collapsed and filtered to measure the absolute abundance of every unique TCRbeta CDR3 rearrangement. For each sample, productive Simpson clonality was calculated as the square root of Simpson's diversity index over productive rearrangements. TCRdb mirrors the immuneACCESS table, restricted to in-frame sequences. Some clones are absent from its copies; in checked studies, under half trace to an unresolved V gene, and the reason for the others is unknown. For V, J and clone size, that table is used; D and trimming come from the DNA. This sample gives approximately 440,000 clones in total; around 87% of them show up just once. In total, the top ten clones hold 0.65% to 0.9% of the sample.

Sequenced input: PBMCs or T cells enriched from blood (not recorded which). Here the chain combines TRBV9 and TRBJ2-1, with 8 bases in between that match TRBD1. The source is a woman aged 18-30 years who had recovered from COVID-19. The CDR3 amino acid sequence is: CASSPGTGLTSSYNEQFF. The DNA reads as follows: TGTGCCAGCAGCCCCGGGACAGGACTAACGAGCTCCTACAATGAGCAGTTCTTC.